This TCR beta chain was sequenced in a study of cytomegalovirus exposure and HLA in healthy donors. General study findings and limits: Rare TCR sequences dominated, though some public TCRs recurred in many donors. Being productive about 87% or about 30% of the time was typical of most TCR beta V segments in an earlier analysis.

Primers included in the PCR were 60 Vbeta and 13 Jbeta primers. Sequencing was performed with immunoSEQ multiplex PCR; in TCRdb, only in-frame clones are kept and a portion is missing. The data show over 150,000 clones, 70% to 90% seen once. Of note for this clone: The antigen remains unidentified.

V shed 3 bases, J shed 4 bases, and the junction held 8 bases outside the gene matches. The germline gives CDR1 LNHDA, CDR2 SQIVND (reference sequence). This CDR3 region has 16 residues. This TCR came from a woman in her twenties or thirties in good health and CMV-seropositive. The sequenced sample consisted of PBMCs. This chain connects TRBV19 to TRBJ1-2; 10 bases are shared with TRBD1. CDR3 sequence reads: CASSISGTGELYGYTF. For the CDR3, the DNA is TGTGCCAGTAGTATTTCCGGGACAGGGGAACTCTATGGCTACACCTTC.